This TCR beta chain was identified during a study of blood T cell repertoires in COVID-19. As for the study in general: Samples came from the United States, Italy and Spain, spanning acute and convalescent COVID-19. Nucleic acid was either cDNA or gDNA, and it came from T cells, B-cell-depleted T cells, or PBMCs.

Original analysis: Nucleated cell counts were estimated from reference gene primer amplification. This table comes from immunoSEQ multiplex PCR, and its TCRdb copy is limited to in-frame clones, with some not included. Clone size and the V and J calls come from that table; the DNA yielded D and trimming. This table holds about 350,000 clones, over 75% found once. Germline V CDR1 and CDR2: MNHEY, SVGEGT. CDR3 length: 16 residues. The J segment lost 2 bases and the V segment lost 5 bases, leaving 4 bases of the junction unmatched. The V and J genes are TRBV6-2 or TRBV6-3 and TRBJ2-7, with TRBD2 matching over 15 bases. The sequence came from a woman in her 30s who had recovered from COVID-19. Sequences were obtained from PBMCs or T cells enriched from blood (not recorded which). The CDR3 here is CASSAGLAGGPYEQYF. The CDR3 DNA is TGTGCCAGCAGTGCGGGACTAGCGGGGGGTCCCTACGAGCAGTACTTC.